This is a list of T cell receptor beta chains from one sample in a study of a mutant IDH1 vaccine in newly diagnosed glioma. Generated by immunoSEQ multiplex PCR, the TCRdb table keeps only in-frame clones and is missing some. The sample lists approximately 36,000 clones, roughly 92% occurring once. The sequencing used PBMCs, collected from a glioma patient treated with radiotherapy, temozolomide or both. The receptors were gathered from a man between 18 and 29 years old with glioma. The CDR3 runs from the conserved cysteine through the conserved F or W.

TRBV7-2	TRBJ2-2	CASSPLGGNTGELFF
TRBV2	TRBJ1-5	CASSVVGEPQHF
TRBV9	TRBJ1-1	CASSPSLGFSNWLFF
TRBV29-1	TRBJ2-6	CSVFRDVDSGANVLTF
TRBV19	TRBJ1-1	CASSNFRVNTEAFF
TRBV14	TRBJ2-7	CASSPGLNSYEQYF
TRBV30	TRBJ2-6	CAWQTGISGANVLTF
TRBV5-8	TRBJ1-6	CASSLSGGNLHF
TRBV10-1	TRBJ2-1	CAQLSGRRYNEQFF
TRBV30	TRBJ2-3	CAWSVLAGGYADTQYF
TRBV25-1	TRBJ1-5	CASSGTGSNQPQHF
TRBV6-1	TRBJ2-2	CASRVTITGELFF
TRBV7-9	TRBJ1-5	CASSAPGGKDQPQHF
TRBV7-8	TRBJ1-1	CASSLVGGARGTEAFF
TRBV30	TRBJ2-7	CAWSVRGDEQYF
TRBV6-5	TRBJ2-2	CASSGDRATGELFF
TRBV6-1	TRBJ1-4	CASSGLGGGNEKLFF
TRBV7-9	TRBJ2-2	CASSLNTGELFF
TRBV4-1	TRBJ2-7	CASSQRQGHYEQYF
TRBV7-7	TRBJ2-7	CASSLGRTGDEQYF
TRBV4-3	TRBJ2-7	CASSPGTGGPYEQYF
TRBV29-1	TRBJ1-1	CSATGGQGEAFF
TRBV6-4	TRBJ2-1	CASSDSGGRGYNEQFF
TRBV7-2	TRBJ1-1	CASSLFGEGTEAFF
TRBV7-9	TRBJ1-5	CASSLQDARPQHF
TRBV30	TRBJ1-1	CAWSGGGLIMNTEAFF
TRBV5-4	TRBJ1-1	CASSLPGLNTEAFF
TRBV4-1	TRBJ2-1	CASSRPGLAYNEQFF
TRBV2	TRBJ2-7	CASRLRGSSYEQYF
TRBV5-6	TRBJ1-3	CASSFRASSAGNTIYF
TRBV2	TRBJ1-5	CATRQGVSNQPQHF
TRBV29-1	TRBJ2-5	CSVGQGGGQETQYF
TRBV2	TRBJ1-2	CASSREGGISYGYTF
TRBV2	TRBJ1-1	CASSWEGNTEAFF
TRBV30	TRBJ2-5	CAWSASLRGQETQYF
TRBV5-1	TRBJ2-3	CASSLGGIKDTQYF
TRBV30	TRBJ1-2	CAFSDVGGYTF
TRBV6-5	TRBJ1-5	CASSYARNQPQHF
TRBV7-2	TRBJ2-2	CASSLAFSGTGELFF